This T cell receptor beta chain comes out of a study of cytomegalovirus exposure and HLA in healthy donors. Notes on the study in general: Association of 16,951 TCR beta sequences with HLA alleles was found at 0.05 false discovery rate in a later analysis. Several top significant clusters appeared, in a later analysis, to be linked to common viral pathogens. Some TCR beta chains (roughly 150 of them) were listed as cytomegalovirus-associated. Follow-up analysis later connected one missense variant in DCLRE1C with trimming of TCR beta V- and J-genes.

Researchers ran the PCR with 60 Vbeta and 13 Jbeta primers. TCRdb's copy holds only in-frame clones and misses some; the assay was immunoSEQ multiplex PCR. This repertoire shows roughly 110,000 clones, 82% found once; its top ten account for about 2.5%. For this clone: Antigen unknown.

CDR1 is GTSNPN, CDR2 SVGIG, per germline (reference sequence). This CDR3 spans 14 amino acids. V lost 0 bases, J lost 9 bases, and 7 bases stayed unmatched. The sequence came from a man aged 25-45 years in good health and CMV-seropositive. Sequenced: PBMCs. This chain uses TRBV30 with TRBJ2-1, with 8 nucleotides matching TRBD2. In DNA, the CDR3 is TGTGCCTGGAGTGTATCGAGCGGGGGTGGTGAGCAGTTCTTC. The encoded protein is CAWSVSSGGGEQFF.